The sequence of this TCR beta chain was determined in a study of cytomegalovirus exposure and HLA in healthy donors. Study context: Genotyping of some 390 donors showed that about 84% belonged to the Caucasian-associated ancestry cluster.

The PCR contained 60 Vbeta and 13 Jbeta primers. Profiled with immunoSEQ multiplex PCR; TCRdb holds only in-frame clones, not every one. In the table there are around 79,000 clones, about 69% of which are singletons. Findings and limits, study-wide: Presence/absence analyses rested on an assumption that sequencing depth was roughly uniform across donors. Investigators reported more than 150 TCR beta chains as tied to cytomegalovirus.

CDR3 size: 16 residues. Germline values: CDR1 LNHDA, CDR2 SQIVND (reference sequence). V lost 6 bases to trimming and J lost 0 bases, with 15 bases between them. Regarding this clone: The antigen remains undetermined.

This receptor was identified in a woman aged 35 to 49 in good health and CMV-seropositive. Sequences were obtained from PBMCs. The chain recombines TRBV19 with TRBJ1-5; possibly TRBD1 for D (6 bases). This chain's CDR3 is CASRLQGSYSNQPQHF. The CDR3 DNA follows: TGTGCCAGTAGACTACAGGGCTCTTATAGCAATCAGCCCCAGCATTTT.